The following is a T cell receptor (beta chain) sequence with its context. This record belongs to a study of T-cell reconstitution after alpha-beta-depleted transplantation in children. Germline values: CDR1 GTSNPN, CDR2 SVGIG (reference sequence). Trimming cost V 1 base and J 4 bases, with 14 bases left between them. This CDR3 has 14 residues. Unique molecular identifiers were used in preparing the TCRbeta library. TCRdb passed the PCR reads through MiXCR, listing each CDR3 protein once. The sample carries about 640,000 distinct CDR3 sequences, about an eighth recorded once. The receptor comes from a male patient aged 5 to 17 who had a stem cell transplant for acute myeloid leukemia, so the T cells may come from the graft donor. The starting material was PBMCs, mostly from graft donor cells, obtained 360 days after TCRalphabeta/CD19-depleted stem cell transplant. This chain connects TRBV30 to TRBJ2-7; D gene ambiguous. The CDR3 loop reads CAWSAYRASYEQYF. DNA of the CDR3: TGTGCCTGGAGTGCTTATCGGGCCTCATACGAGCAGTACTTC.